The rows below give T cell receptor beta chains drawn from one sample of a study of cytomegalovirus exposure and HLA in healthy donors. Using immunoSEQ multiplex PCR, the repertoire was profiled, and TCRdb retains in-frame clones only, with some absent. The repertoire consists of 100,000 or so clones, with approximately 80% occurring once and the leading ten covering roughly 3.5%. The material sequenced was PBMCs. The receptors were gathered from a man aged 25-40 years in good health and CMV-seropositive. CDR3s include the opening cysteine and the closing phenylalanine or tryptophan. Each record gives: J gene, V gene, clone size, D gene, CDR3 protein, CDR3 DNA. A D gene is named only where the DNA matches it firmly. For some rows the clone size is stated as once, few or many, or as a class when expanded; others skip it.

j_call: TRBJ2-3
v_call: TRBV6-5
clone_size: NA
d_call: NA
cdr3_aa: CASSYSGEAQYF
cdr3_nt: TGTGCCAGCAGTTACTCGGGAGAGGCGCAGTATTTT

j_call: TRBJ2-5
v_call: TRBV12-2
clone_size: NA
d_call: NA
cdr3_aa: CASRLSFGWCNRGRLVLETQYF
cdr3_nt: TGTGCAAGTCGCTTAAGTTTTGGCTGGTGTAACAGGGGGCGCTTGGTATTGGAGACCCAGTACTTC

j_call: TRBJ2-7
v_call: TRBV9
clone_size: NA
d_call: TRBD2
cdr3_aa: CASSVAPSGSYEQYF
cdr3_nt: TGTGCCAGCAGCGTAGCCCCTAGCGGATCCTACGAGCAGTACTTC

j_call: TRBJ1-1
v_call: TRBV6-5
clone_size: NA
d_call: NA
cdr3_aa: CASSPITGTEAFF
cdr3_nt: TGTGCCAGCAGTCCGATAACAGGGACTGAAGCTTTCTTT

j_call: TRBJ2-7
v_call: TRBV5-1
clone_size: NA
d_call: NA
cdr3_aa: CASSLGLVGVGEQYF
cdr3_nt: TGCGCCAGCAGCTTGGGACTAGTTGGGGTGGGGGAGCAGTACTTC

j_call: TRBJ2-3
v_call: TRBV7-9
clone_size: NA
d_call: TRBD1
cdr3_aa: CSSKDRVITDTQYF
cdr3_nt: TGTTCCAGCAAGGACAGGGTAATTACAGATACGCAGTATTTT

j_call: TRBJ2-1
v_call: TRBV15
clone_size: NA
d_call: TRBD2
cdr3_aa: CATSSKSGRPRDNEQFF
cdr3_nt: TGTGCCACCAGCAGTAAAAGCGGGAGGCCGCGGGACAATGAGCAGTTCTTC

j_call: TRBJ2-5
v_call: TRBV7-8
clone_size: NA
d_call: NA
cdr3_aa: CASTYLPQETQYF
cdr3_nt: TGTGCCAGCACCTACCTCCCGCAAGAGACCCAGTACTTC

j_call: TRBJ2-5
v_call: TRBV2
clone_size: NA
d_call: TRBD1
cdr3_aa: CASSSGTGFQETQYF
cdr3_nt: TGTGCCAGCAGCTCCGGGACAGGGTTTCAAGAGACCCAGTACTTC

j_call: TRBJ2-7
v_call: TRBV19
clone_size: NA
d_call: NA
cdr3_aa: CASSSAVGASVGYEQYF
cdr3_nt: TGTGCCAGTAGTTCAGCAGTAGGCGCCAGCGTCGGATACGAGCAGTACTTC

j_call: TRBJ2-7
v_call: TRBV7-8
clone_size: NA
d_call: NA
cdr3_aa: CASSQGSAAYEQYF
cdr3_nt: TGTGCCAGCAGCCAAGGTAGCGCGGCTTACGAGCAGTACTTC

j_call: TRBJ2-2
v_call: TRBV28
clone_size: NA
d_call: NA
cdr3_aa: CASSYVPDGIGELFF
cdr3_nt: TGTGCCAGCAGTTATGTGCCAGACGGGATCGGGGAGCTGTTTTTT

j_call: TRBJ2-1
v_call: TRBV7-2
clone_size: NA
d_call: NA
cdr3_aa: CASSLGPGATQFF
cdr3_nt: TGTGCCAGCAGCTTAGGCCCGGGAGCAACGCAGTTCTTC

j_call: TRBJ2-1
v_call: TRBV7-9
clone_size: NA
d_call: TRBD2
cdr3_aa: CASSLIQRGNEQLF
cdr3_nt: TGTGCCAGCAGCTTAATCCAGCGGGGCAATGAGCAGCTCTTC

j_call: TRBJ1-2
v_call: TRBV27
clone_size: NA
d_call: NA
cdr3_aa: CASSLSRGPSNYGYTF
cdr3_nt: TGTGCCAGCAGTTTATCGCGGGGGCCTTCTAACTATGGCTACACCTTC

j_call: TRBJ1-5
v_call: TRBV2
clone_size: NA
d_call: TRBD1
cdr3_aa: CASSEEGAGGQPQHF
cdr3_nt: TGTGCCAGCTCCGAGGAGGGGGCAGGGGGGCAGCCCCAGCATTTT

j_call: TRBJ2-1
v_call: TRBV11-3
clone_size: NA
d_call: NA
cdr3_aa: CASSLGGPSHNEQFF
cdr3_nt: TGTGCCAGCAGCTTGGGGGGTCCCTCTCACAATGAGCAGTTCTTC

j_call: TRBJ2-3
v_call: TRBV9
clone_size: NA
d_call: TRBD2
cdr3_aa: CASSVEGIAGGPTDTQYF
cdr3_nt: TGTGCCAGCAGCGTAGAGGGAATAGCGGGAGGGCCCACAGATACGCAGTATTTT

j_call: TRBJ1-5
v_call: TRBV18
clone_size: once
d_call: NA
cdr3_aa: CASSPFQGLSNQPQHF
cdr3_nt: TGTGCCAGCTCACCATTCCAGGGATTGAGCAATCAGCCCCAGCATTTT

j_call: TRBJ2-5
v_call: TRBV2
clone_size: NA
d_call: NA
cdr3_aa: CASSEFGETQYF
cdr3_nt: TGTGCCAGCAGTGAATTCGGAGAGACCCAGTACTTC

j_call: TRBJ1-2
v_call: TRBV10-3
clone_size: NA
d_call: TRBD1
cdr3_aa: CAISATEGARYGYTF
cdr3_nt: TGTGCCATCAGTGCGACAGAGGGGGCCCGCTATGGCTACACCTTC

j_call: TRBJ2-1
v_call: TRBV6-6
clone_size: NA
d_call: TRBD2
cdr3_aa: CASIEAGASHNEQFF
cdr3_nt: TGTGCCAGCATCGAAGCGGGAGCTTCCCACAATGAGCAGTTCTTC

j_call: TRBJ2-7
v_call: TRBV4-1
clone_size: NA
d_call: NA
cdr3_aa: CASSTYAGASGSYEQYF
cdr3_nt: TGCGCCAGCAGCACATACGCGGGGGCCAGTGGGTCCTACGAGCAGTACTTC

j_call: TRBJ2-7
v_call: TRBV19
clone_size: NA
d_call: NA
cdr3_aa: CASSIGTWTKRDEQYF
cdr3_nt: TGTGCCAGTAGTATCGGCACCTGGACCAAGAGGGACGAGCAGTACTTC

j_call: TRBJ2-7
v_call: TRBV5-1
clone_size: NA
d_call: TRBD2
cdr3_aa: CASSLGTSGGQYF
cdr3_nt: TGCGCCAGCAGCCTCGGGACTAGCGGGGGGCAGTACTTC

j_call: TRBJ2-3
v_call: TRBV6-4
clone_size: NA
d_call: NA
cdr3_aa: CASSVVGEADTQYF
cdr3_nt: TGTGCCAGCAGTGTAGTCGGGGAGGCAGATACGCAGTATTTT

j_call: TRBJ1-5
v_call: TRBV28
clone_size: once
d_call: NA
cdr3_aa: CASSLSGQWYQPQHF
cdr3_nt: TGTGCCAGCAGTTTAAGTGGACAGTGGTATCAGCCCCAGCATTTT

j_call: TRBJ1-5
v_call: TRBV10-2
clone_size: NA
d_call: TRBD1
cdr3_aa: CASSKRQGGKHF
cdr3_nt: TGCGCCAGCAGCAAGAGACAGGGAGGAAAGCATTTT

j_call: TRBJ2-3
v_call: TRBV25-1
clone_size: NA
d_call: TRBD2
cdr3_aa: CASSESPGGPTDTQYF
cdr3_nt: TGTGCCAGCAGTGAAAGTCCGGGAGGGCCGACAGATACGCAGTATTTT

j_call: TRBJ2-2
v_call: TRBV9
clone_size: NA
d_call: TRBD1
cdr3_aa: CASSPTGLPNTGELFF
cdr3_nt: TGTGCCAGCAGCCCGACAGGGTTACCGAACACCGGGGAGCTGTTTTTT

j_call: TRBJ2-5
v_call: TRBV4-1
clone_size: NA
d_call: NA
cdr3_aa: CASSQAGPSETQYF
cdr3_nt: TGCGCCAGCAGCCAAGCTGGGCCGTCGGAGACCCAGTACTTC

j_call: TRBJ2-2
v_call: TRBV11-2
clone_size: NA
d_call: NA
cdr3_aa: CASSLWAEIPGELFF
cdr3_nt: TGTGCCAGCAGCCTGTGGGCAGAAATCCCCGGGGAGCTGTTTTTT

j_call: TRBJ2-7
v_call: TRBV18
clone_size: once
d_call: NA
cdr3_aa: CASSPAQSGFYEQYF
cdr3_nt: TGTGCCAGCTCACCAGCACAGTCTGGGTTCTACGAGCAGTACTTC

j_call: TRBJ1-1
v_call: TRBV28
clone_size: NA
d_call: NA
cdr3_aa: CASSYPGTNTEAFF
cdr3_nt: TGTGCCAGCAGTTACCCGGGAACGAACACTGAAGCTTTCTTT

j_call: TRBJ1-1
v_call: TRBV10-3
clone_size: NA
d_call: NA
cdr3_aa: CAISEPRSEAFF
cdr3_nt: TGTGCCATCAGTGAGCCCAGAAGTGAAGCTTTCTTT

j_call: TRBJ2-1
v_call: TRBV5-1
clone_size: NA
d_call: NA
cdr3_aa: CASSFGSRLEQSSYNEQFF
cdr3_nt: TGCGCCAGCAGCTTCGGGTCGAGGTTGGAGCAGAGCTCCTACAATGAGCAGTTCTTC

j_call: TRBJ2-3
v_call: TRBV15
clone_size: NA
d_call: NA
cdr3_aa: CATSRDPDGADTQYF
cdr3_nt: TGTGCCACCAGCAGAGATCCTGATGGAGCGGATACGCAGTATTTT

j_call: TRBJ1-5
v_call: TRBV7-2
clone_size: NA
d_call: TRBD1
cdr3_aa: CASSQDRATYSNQPQHF
cdr3_nt: TGTGCCAGCAGCCAAGACAGGGCAACTTATAGCAATCAGCCCCAGCATTTT

j_call: TRBJ2-5
v_call: TRBV6-5
clone_size: NA
d_call: NA
cdr3_aa: CASQKSGRQETQYF
cdr3_nt: TGTGCCAGTCAGAAAAGCGGTAGACAAGAGACCCAGTACTTC

j_call: TRBJ2-5
v_call: TRBV4-1
clone_size: NA
d_call: TRBD1
cdr3_aa: CASSQYRGETQYF
cdr3_nt: TGCGCCAGCAGCCAGTACAGGGGGGAGACCCAGTACTTC

j_call: TRBJ2-7
v_call: TRBV4-1
clone_size: NA
d_call: TRBD2
cdr3_aa: CASSHPLAGGYEQYF
cdr3_nt: TGCGCCAGCAGCCACCCACTAGCGGGAGGCTACGAGCAGTACTTC

j_call: TRBJ2-5
v_call: TRBV7-9
clone_size: NA
d_call: TRBD2
cdr3_aa: CASSFLAGDETQYF
cdr3_nt: TGTGCCAGCAGTTTCCTAGCGGGAGATGAGACCCAGTACTTC

j_call: TRBJ2-1
v_call: TRBV7-9
clone_size: NA
d_call: NA
cdr3_aa: CASLLAATSYNEQFF
cdr3_nt: TGTGCCAGCCTCCTGGCGGCGACCTCCTACAATGAGCAGTTCTTC

j_call: TRBJ1-5
v_call: TRBV7-2
clone_size: NA
d_call: TRBD1
cdr3_aa: CASRIQGSQPQHF
cdr3_nt: TGTGCCAGCAGGATACAGGGGAGTCAGCCCCAGCATTTT

j_call: TRBJ1-1
v_call: TRBV28
clone_size: once
d_call: TRBD1
cdr3_aa: CASSGGQGLNTEAFF
cdr3_nt: TGTGCCAGCAGTGGGGGACAGGGGCTGAACACTGAAGCTTTCTTT